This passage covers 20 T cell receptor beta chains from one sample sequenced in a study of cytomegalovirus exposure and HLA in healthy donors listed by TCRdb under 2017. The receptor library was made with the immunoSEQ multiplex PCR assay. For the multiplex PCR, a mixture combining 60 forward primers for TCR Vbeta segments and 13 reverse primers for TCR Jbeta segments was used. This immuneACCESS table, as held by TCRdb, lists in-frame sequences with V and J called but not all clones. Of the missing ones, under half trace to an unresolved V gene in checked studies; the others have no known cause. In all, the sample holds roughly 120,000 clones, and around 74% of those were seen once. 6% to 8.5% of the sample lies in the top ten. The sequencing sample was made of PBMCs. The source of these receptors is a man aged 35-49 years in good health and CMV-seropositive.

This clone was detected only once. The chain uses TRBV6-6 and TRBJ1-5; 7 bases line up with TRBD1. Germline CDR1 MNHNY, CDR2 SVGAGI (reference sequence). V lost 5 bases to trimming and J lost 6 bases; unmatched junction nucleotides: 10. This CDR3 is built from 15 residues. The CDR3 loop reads CASSHGGQNGQPQHF. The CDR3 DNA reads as TGTGCCAGCAGTCATGGGGGACAGAACGGTCAGCCCCAGCATTTT.

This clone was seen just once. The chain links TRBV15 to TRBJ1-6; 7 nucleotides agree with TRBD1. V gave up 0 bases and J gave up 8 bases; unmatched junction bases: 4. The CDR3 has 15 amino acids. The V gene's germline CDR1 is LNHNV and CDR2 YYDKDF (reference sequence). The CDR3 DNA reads TGTGCCACCAGCAGAGACCCGACAGGGTATTCACCCCTCCACTTT. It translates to CATSRDPTGYSPLHF.

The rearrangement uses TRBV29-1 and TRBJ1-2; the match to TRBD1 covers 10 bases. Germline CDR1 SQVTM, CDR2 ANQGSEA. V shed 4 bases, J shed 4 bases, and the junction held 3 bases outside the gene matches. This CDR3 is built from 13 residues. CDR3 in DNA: TGCAGCGTTGGGGACAGGGGAGTCTATGGCTACACCTTC. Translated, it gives CSVGDRGVYGYTF.

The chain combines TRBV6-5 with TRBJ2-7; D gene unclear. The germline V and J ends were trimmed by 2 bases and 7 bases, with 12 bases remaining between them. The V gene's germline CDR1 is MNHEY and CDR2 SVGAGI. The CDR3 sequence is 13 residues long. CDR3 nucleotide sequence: TGTGCCAGCAGTTACCCTCCGCCGGGTGAGCAGTACTTC. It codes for CASSYPPPGEQYF.

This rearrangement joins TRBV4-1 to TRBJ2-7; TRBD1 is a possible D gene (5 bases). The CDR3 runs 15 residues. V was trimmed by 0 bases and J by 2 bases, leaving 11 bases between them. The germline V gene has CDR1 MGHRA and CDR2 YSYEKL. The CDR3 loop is CASSQDDRVTYEQYF. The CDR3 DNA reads TGCGCCAGCAGCCAAGATGACAGAGTAACCTACGAGCAGTACTTC.

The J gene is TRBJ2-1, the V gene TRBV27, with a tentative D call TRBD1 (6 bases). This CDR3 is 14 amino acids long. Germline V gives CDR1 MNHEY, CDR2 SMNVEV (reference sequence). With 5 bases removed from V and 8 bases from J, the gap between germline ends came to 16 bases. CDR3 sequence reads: CASSRPGQLDEQFF. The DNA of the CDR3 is TGTGCCAGCAGTCGCCCCGGACAGTTGGATGAGCAGTTCTTC.

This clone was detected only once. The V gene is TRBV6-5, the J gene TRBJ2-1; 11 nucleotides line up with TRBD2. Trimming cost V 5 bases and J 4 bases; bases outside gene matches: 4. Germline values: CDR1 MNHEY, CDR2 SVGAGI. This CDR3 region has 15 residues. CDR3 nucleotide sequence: TGTGCCAGCAGTCGTACTAGCGGGAGTTACAATGAGCAGTTCTTC. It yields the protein CASSRTSGSYNEQFF.

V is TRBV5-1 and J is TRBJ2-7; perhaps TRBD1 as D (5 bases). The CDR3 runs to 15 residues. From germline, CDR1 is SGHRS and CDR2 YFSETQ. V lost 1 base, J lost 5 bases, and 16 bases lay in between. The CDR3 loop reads CASSLSQGVVHEQYF. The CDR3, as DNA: TGCGCCAGCAGCTTGAGTCAGGGTGTCGTCCACGAGCAGTACTTC.

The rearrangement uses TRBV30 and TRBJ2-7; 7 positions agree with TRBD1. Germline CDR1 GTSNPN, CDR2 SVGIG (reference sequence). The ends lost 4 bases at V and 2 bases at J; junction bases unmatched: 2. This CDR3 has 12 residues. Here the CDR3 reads CAWKGAPYEQYF. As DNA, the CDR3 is TGTGCCTGGAAGGGGGCGCCCTACGAGCAGTACTTC. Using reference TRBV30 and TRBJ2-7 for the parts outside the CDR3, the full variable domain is SQTIHQWPATLVQPVGSPLSLECTVEGTSNPNLYWYRQAAGRGLQLLFYSVGIGQISSEVPQNLSASRPQDRQFILSSKKLLLSDSGFYLCAWKGAPYEQYFGPGTRLTVT.

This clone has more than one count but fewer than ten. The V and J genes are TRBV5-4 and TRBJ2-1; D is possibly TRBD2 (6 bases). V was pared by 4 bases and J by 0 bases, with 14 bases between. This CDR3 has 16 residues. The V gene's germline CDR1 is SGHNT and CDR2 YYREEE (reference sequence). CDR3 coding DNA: TGTGCCAGCAGCGATGCGACTAGTCGCTCCTACAATGAGCAGTTCTTC. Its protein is CASSDATSRSYNEQFF.

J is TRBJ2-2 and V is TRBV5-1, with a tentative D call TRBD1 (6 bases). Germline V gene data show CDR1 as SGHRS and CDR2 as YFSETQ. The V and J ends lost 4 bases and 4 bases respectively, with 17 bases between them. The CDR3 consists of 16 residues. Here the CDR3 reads CASSIKTGSVTGELFF. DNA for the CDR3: TGCGCCAGCAGCATAAAGACAGGATCGGTCACCGGGGAGCTGTTTTTT.

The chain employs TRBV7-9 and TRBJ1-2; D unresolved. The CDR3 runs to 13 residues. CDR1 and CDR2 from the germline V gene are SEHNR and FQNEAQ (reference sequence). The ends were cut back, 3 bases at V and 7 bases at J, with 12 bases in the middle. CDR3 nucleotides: TGTGCCAGCAGCTTCGGTGGTTCGAGTGGCTACACCTTC. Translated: CASSFGGSSGYTF.

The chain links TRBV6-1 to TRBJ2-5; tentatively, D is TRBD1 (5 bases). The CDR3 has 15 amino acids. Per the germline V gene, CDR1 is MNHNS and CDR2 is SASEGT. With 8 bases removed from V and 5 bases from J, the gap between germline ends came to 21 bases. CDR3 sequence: CASRPSGQRWETQYF. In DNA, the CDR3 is TGTGCCAGCCGCCCCTCTGGACAACGCTGGGAGACCCAGTACTTC.

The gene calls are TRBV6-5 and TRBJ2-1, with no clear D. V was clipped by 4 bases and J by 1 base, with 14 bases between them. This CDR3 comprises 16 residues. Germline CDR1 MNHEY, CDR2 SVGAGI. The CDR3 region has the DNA TGTGCCAGCAGTTCCCCACGCGCAACTTCCTACAATGAGCAGTTCTTC. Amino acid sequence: CASSSPRATSYNEQFF.

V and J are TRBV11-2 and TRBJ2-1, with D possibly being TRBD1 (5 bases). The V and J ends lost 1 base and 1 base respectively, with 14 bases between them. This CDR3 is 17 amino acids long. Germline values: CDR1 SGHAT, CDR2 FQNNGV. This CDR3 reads CASSLVGGRASYNEQFF. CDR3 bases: TGTGCCAGCAGCTTAGTAGGCGGCAGGGCTTCCTACAATGAGCAGTTCTTC. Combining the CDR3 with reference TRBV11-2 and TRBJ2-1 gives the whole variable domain EAGVAQSPRYKIIEKRQSVAFWCNPISGHATLYWYQQILGQGPKLLIQFQNNGVVDDSQLPKDRFSAERLKGVDSTLKIQPAKLEDSAVYLCASSLVGGRASYNEQFFGPGTRLTVL.

CDR3 nucleotide sequence: TGTGCCAGCAGTCCAAAGACAGGGGCCCTGAACACTGAAGCTTTCTTT. Amino acid sequence: CASSPKTGALNTEAFF. The J gene is TRBJ1-1, the V gene TRBV6-6; 8 positions agree with TRBD1. The germline gives CDR1 MNHNY, CDR2 SVGAGI (reference sequence). Unmatched junction bases numbered 8, after V lost 5 bases and J lost 0 bases. The CDR3 totals 16 residues.

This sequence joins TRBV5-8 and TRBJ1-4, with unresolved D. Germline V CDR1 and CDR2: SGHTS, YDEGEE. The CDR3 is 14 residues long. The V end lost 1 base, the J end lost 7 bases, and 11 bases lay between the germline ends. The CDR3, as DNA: TGTGCCAGCAGCTTGATAGAAAACGGTGAAAAACTGTTTTTT. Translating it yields CASSLIENGEKLFF.

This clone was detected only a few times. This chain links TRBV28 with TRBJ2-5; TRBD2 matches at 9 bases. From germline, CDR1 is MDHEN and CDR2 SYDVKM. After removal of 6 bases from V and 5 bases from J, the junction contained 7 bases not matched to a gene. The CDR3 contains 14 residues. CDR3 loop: CASRGGGALETQYF. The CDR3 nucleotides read TGTGCCAGCAGGGGCGGGGGGGCCCTTGAGACCCAGTACTTC.

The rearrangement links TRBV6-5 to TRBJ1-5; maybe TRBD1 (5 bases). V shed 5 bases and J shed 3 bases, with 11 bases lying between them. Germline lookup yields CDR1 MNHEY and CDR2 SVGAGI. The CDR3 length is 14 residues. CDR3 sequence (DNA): TGTGCCAGCAGTCCCCGACAGCACAATCAGCCCCAGCATTTT. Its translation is CASSPRQHNQPQHF.

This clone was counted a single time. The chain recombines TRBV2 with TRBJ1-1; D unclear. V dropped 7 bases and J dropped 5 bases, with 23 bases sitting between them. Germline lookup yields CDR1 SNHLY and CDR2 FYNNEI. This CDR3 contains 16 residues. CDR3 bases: TGTGCCAGCACCCTCGATGGCGCCCTAGGAAGAACTGAAGCTTTCTTT. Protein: CASTLDGALGRTEAFF. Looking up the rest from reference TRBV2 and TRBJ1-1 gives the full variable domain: EPEVTQTPSHQVTQMGQEVILRCVPISNHLYFYWYRQILGQKVEFLVSFYNNEISEKSEIFDDQFSVERPDGSNFTLKIRSTKLEDSAMYFCASTLDGALGRTEAFFGQGTRLTVV.